The following is a TCR beta chain sequence with its context. Its antigen is not known. The entry originates in a study of regulatory T cells in long-lasting Graves disease. Study results and limitations: Favored usage of TRBV28, TRBJ1-2 and TRBJ2-5 was recorded in persistent disease.

As for time point: newly diagnosed GD, antithyroid drugs for less than 3 months. Construction of the TCR library relied on RNA isolated from PBMCs. Construction of TCR beta libraries relied on iRepertoire HTBI primers and on Arm-PCR targeting CDR3 regions. TCRdb recomputed calls from the multiplex PCR reads with MiXCR, one row per CDR3 protein. The sample contains hundreds of thousands of distinct CDR3 sequences, 15% to 20% of which appear only once. This CDR3 spans 15 amino acids. V shed 5 bases and J 6 bases; nucleotides not matched to a gene: 7. Germline lookup yields CDR1 LNHDA and CDR2 SQIVND (reference sequence). These same data were also listed under a study on T cells in Graves' hyperthyroidism and ophthalmopathy. That source adds: Initially, a first-round RT-PCR of the TCR CDR3 employed the HTBI primer set.

This receptor was identified in a woman aged 35 to 59 with Graves disease. This rearrangement joins TRBV19 to TRBJ1-5; 10 positions agree with TRBD1. This specimen consisted of peripheral blood mononuclear cells (PBMCs), obtained at new diagnosis, from a patient treated with antithyroid drugs. The CDR3 coding sequence is TGTGCCAGTAGTGTCCGACAGGGGGCTATTCAGCCCCAGCATTTT. Its translation is CASSVRQGAIQPQHF.